These 14 T cell receptor beta chains originate from one sample sequenced in a study of PD-L1 blockade in urothelial cancer. Method: immunoSEQ multiplex PCR; TCRdb's copy keeps in-frame clones and lacks some. Of around 110,000 clones in the sample, 80% to 95% are singletons; the top ten hold about 4%. Time point denoted: peripheral blood 6 weeks after treatment start. The sample consisted of PBMCs, taken around atezolizumab (anti-PD-L1) treatment. The receptor set was obtained from a man aged 55 to 70 with urothelial cancer.

The chain joins TRBV4-1 to TRBJ2-2; a possible D gene is TRBD2 (5 bases). The CDR3 has 16 amino acids. V was clipped by 5 bases and J by 0 bases, with 13 bases between them. CDR1 MGHRA and CDR2 YSYEKL come from the germline V gene. The CDR3 loop is CASSGRQRTNTGELFF. The CDR3 DNA is TGCGCCAGCAGCGGGCGTCAGCGGACGAACACCGGGGAGCTGTTTTTT.

This clone has just one count. V and J are TRBV7-3 and TRBJ2-1; 9 nucleotides agree with TRBD2. V lost 3 bases, J lost 8 bases, and 8 bases stayed unmatched. CDR3 length: 15 residues. Looked up from germline, CDR1 is SGHTA and CDR2 is FQGTGA. The CDR3 nucleotides read TGTGCCAGCAGCTTTATCCGCGGGGGGGCGGATGAGCAGTTCTTC. It encodes CASSFIRGGADEQFF.

J is TRBJ1-4 and V is TRBV19; D might be TRBD1 (6 bases). CDR1 is LNHDA and CDR2 is SQIVND in the germline V gene (reference sequence). The CDR3 contains 15 residues. V lost 8 bases, J lost 2 bases, and 15 bases lay in between. The CDR3 region has the DNA TGTGCCAGTTCCAACCGGGGGGCCACTAATGAAAAACTGTTTTTT. Its translation is CASSNRGATNEKLFF.

J is TRBJ1-3 and V is TRBV6-1; possible D gene TRBD1, 5 bases. This CDR3 contains 16 residues. Germline loops: CDR1 MNHNS, CDR2 SASEGT. The V end lost 3 bases, the J end lost 1 base, and 13 bases lay between the germline ends. CDR3 residues: CASSDGGSYSGNTIYF. The DNA of the CDR3 is TGTGCCAGCAGTGACGGGGGGAGCTATTCTGGAAACACCATATATTTT.

The rearrangement links TRBV4-2 to TRBJ2-2, with 7 positions matching TRBD2. Germline V CDR1 and CDR2: LGHNA, YNFKEQ. V trimming: 1 base; J trimming: 6 bases; junction bases outside the gene matches: 8. This CDR3 spans 16 amino acids. CDR3 protein: CASSQGGSGVAGELFF. The DNA of the CDR3 is TGTGCCAGCAGCCAAGGAGGGAGCGGGGTGGCCGGGGAGCTGTTTTTT.

The genes are TRBV11-3 and TRBJ1-1, with D unresolved. The V end lost 2 bases, the J end lost 0 bases, and 16 bases lay between the germline ends. Germline-derived CDR1 and CDR2 are SGHNT and YENEEA. The CDR3 has 17 residues. For the CDR3, the DNA is TGTGCCAGCAGCTTACTTATAGTGGTGTATCTGAACACTGAAGCTTTCTTT. This codes for CASSLLIVVYLNTEAFF.

The V gene is TRBV30, the J gene TRBJ1-1; D perhaps matches TRBD1 (5 bases). CDR1 GTSNPN and CDR2 SVGIG come from the germline V gene (reference sequence). Trimming took 2 bases from V and 3 from J, leaving 10 bases between them. The CDR3 is 13 amino acids. CDR3 DNA: TGTGCCTGGAGTCGAAGGGGTCACACTGAAGCTTTCTTT. Translating gives CAWSRRGHTEAFF.

The chain carries TRBV9 and TRBJ1-3, with 9 bases lining up with TRBD1. The CDR3 loop spans 16 amino acids. The trim removed 1 base at V and 0 bases at J, leaving 2 bases unmatched. Germline CDR1 reads SGDLS; CDR2 reads YYNGEE. DNA of the CDR3: TGTGCCAGCAGCGTAACACAGGGGGCCTCTGGAAACACCATATATTTT. Amino acids: CASSVTQGASGNTIYF.

The rearrangement links TRBV19 to TRBJ2-1; 9 nucleotides line up with TRBD2. The CDR3 totals 19 residues. Germline CDR1 is LNHDA and CDR2 is SQIVND (reference sequence). After removal of 6 bases from V and 7 bases from J, the junction contained 22 bases not matched to a gene. CDR3 protein: CASSPGGRGGPGVGNEQFF. In nucleotides, the CDR3 is TGTGCCAGTAGCCCCGGCGGGCGGGGGGGCCCGGGTGTTGGGAATGAGCAGTTCTTC.

The V and J genes are TRBV28 and TRBJ2-1; 9 bases agree with TRBD1. V lost 4 bases and J lost 8; bases outside the gene matches: 9. The germline gives CDR1 MDHEN, CDR2 SYDVKM. CDR3 length: 15 residues. The CDR3 loop reads CASSSPGQGGDEQFF. The CDR3 DNA reads TGTGCCAGCAGTTCACCGGGACAGGGTGGAGATGAGCAGTTCTTC.

This chain links TRBV4-3 with TRBJ2-5, with TRBD1 matching 8 bases. In germline, CDR1 is LGHNA, CDR2 YSLEER. This CDR3 has 14 residues. J gave up 5 bases and V 4 bases, and 6 bases lay outside the gene matches. As DNA, the CDR3 is TGCGCCAGCAGCCGGGCAGGGGGCACGGAGACCCAGTACTTC. The encoded protein is CASSRAGGTETQYF.

This chain links TRBV7-2 with TRBJ2-3; perhaps TRBD1 as D (6 bases). Trimming pared 2 bases from V and 0 bases from J, leaving 9 bases between. This CDR3 region has 15 residues. In germline, CDR1 is SGHTA, CDR2 FQGNSA. DNA of the CDR3: TGTGCCAGCAGCTTAAGTACAGGGAGCACAGATACGCAGTATTTT. Translation: CASSLSTGSTDTQYF.

The chain recombines TRBV2 with TRBJ2-2, with 11 positions matching TRBD2. V lost 6 bases and J lost 2; bases outside the gene matches: 5. Germline V lookup: CDR1 SNHLY, CDR2 FYNNEI. The CDR3 spans 16 residues. The CDR3 nucleotides are TGTGCCAGCAGGCGTCTAGCGGGGGGAAACACCGGGGAGCTGTTTTTT. Protein product: CASRRLAGGNTGELFF.

The V call is TRBV7-9, the J call TRBJ2-6; D possibly corresponds to TRBD1 (6 bases). CDR1 is SEHNR, CDR2 FQNEAQ, per germline (reference sequence). The CDR3 covers 16 residues. Trimming left V 3 bases short and J 1 base short, with 10 bases between. The CDR3 sequence is CASSLSGVSGANVLTF. The CDR3 region has the DNA TGTGCCAGCAGCTTGTCAGGGGTTTCTGGGGCCAACGTCCTGACTTTC.